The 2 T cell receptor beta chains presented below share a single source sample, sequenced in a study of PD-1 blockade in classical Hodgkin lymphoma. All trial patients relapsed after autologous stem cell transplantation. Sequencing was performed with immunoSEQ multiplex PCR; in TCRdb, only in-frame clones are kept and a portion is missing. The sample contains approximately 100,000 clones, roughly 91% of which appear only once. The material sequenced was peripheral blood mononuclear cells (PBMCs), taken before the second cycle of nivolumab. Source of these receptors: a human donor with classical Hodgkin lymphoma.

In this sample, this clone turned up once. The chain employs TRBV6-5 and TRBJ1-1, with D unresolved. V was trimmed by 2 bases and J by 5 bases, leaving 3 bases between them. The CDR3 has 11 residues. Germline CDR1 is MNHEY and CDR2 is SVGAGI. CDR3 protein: CASSYGTEAFF. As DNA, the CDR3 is TGTGCCAGCAGTTACGGTACTGAAGCTTTCTTT.

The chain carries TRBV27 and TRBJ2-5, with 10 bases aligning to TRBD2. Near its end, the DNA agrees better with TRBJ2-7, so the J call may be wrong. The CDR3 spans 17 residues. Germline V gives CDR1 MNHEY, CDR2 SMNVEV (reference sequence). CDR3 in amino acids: CASSPSLAGAVPYEQYF. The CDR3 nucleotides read TGTGCCAGCAGTCCTAGTCTAGCGGGGGCCGTGCCCTACGAGCAGTACTTC.